This is a list of T cell receptor beta chains from one sample in a study of blood T cell repertoires in COVID-19. The repertoire was sequenced with immunoSEQ multiplex PCR; TCRdb's copy has only in-frame clones and lacks some. The table has hundreds of thousands of clones, approximately 91% seen once. Sequencing input: peripheral blood. Receptors originate from a woman in her 70s with COVID-19, enrolled during active disease. CDR3s include the opening cysteine and the closing phenylalanine or tryptophan. A D gene is named only where the DNA matches it firmly. Clone size is not always given. Where it is, it says once, few, many or a class for expanded clones.

clone_size	d_call	v_call	j_call	cdr3_aa	cdr3_nt
.	TRBD1	TRBV30	TRBJ2-7	CAGRTGVAEQYF	TGTGCCGGACGGACAGGGGTGGCCGAGCAGTACTTC
.	.	TRBV6-5	TRBJ1-6	CASSYSFGNSPLHF	TGTGCCAGCAGTTACAGCTTTGGTAATTCACCCCTCCACTTT
.	.	TRBV7-3	TRBJ2-5	CASSLGRGETQYF	TGTGCCAGCAGCCTAGGACGGGGAGAGACCCAGTACTTC
.	.	TRBV12-3/TRBV12-4	TRBJ1-1	CASRVRPLEAFF	TGTGCCAGCAGGGTCCGCCCCTTGGAGGCTTTCTTT
.	.	TRBV24-1	TRBJ1-2	CATSDNRQTGYTF	TGTGCCACCAGTGATAATAGACAGACTGGCTACACCTTC
.	.	TRBV21-1	TRBJ2-1	CASSTQGNPYNEQFF	TGTGCCAGCAGCACGCAGGGCAACCCCTACAATGAGCAGTTCTTC
.	TRBD2	TRBV11-3	TRBJ2-1	CASSLAGGTNEQFF	TGTGCCAGCAGCTTAGCGGGGGGGACCAATGAGCAGTTCTTC
many	TRBD1	TRBV2	TRBJ1-5	CASSSTGGYQPQHF	TGTGCCAGCTCTTCGACAGGGGGTTATCAGCCCCAGCATTTT
.	.	TRBV2	TRBJ1-2	CASSRQNYGYTF	TGTGCCAGCAGTAGACAGAACTATGGCTACACCTTC
once	.	TRBV6-2/TRBV6-3	TRBJ1-5	CASSYSKGASNQPQHF	TGTGCCAGCAGTTACTCGAAAGGGGCTAGCAATCAGCCCCAGCATTTT
.	TRBD2	TRBV6-6	TRBJ2-3	CASSPWAGGGTDTQYF	TGTGCCAGCAGTCCGTGGGCGGGGGGAGGAACAGATACGCAGTATTTT
.	TRBD1	TRBV6-5	TRBJ2-1	CASGTPGQGSDEQFF	TGTGCCAGCGGTACCCCGGGACAGGGATCCGATGAGCAGTTCTTC
.	.	TRBV28	TRBJ1-4	CATQEGHFNEKLFF	TGTGCCACCCAAGAGGGACACTTTAATGAAAAACTGTTTTTT
.	TRBD1	TRBV6-2/TRBV6-3	TRBJ2-5	CASSGTGLRIETQYF	TGTGCCAGCAGTGGGACAGGGCTCCGGATAGAGACCCAGTACTTC
few	TRBD1	TRBV4-3	TRBJ1-2	CASSQDIPRTGVGYGYTF	TGCGCCAGCAGCCAAGATATCCCCAGGACAGGGGTGGGCTATGGCTACACCTTC
.	.	TRBV4-1	TRBJ2-2	CASSWGQNTGELFF	TGCGCCAGCAGCTGGGGACAGAACACCGGGGAGCTGTTTTTT
.	.	TRBV30	TRBJ2-7	CAWSTGSYEQYF	TGTGCCTGGAGTACCGGTTCCTACGAGCAGTACTTC
.	TRBD2	TRBV3-1/TRBV3-2	TRBJ2-1	CASSQEVIPGLAGGYLYNEQFF	TGTGCCAGCAGCCAAGAGGTGATACCGGGACTAGCGGGGGGGTACTTATACAATGAGCAGTTCTTC
.	.	TRBV19	TRBJ2-1	CASSSYNNEQFF	TGTGCCAGTAGTAGTTACAACAATGAGCAGTTCTTC
.	.	TRBV5-1	TRBJ1-2	CASSLGTALNYGYTF	TGCGCCAGCAGCTTGGGGACAGCGTTAAACTATGGCTACACCTTC
.	TRBD1	TRBV7-2	TRBJ1-2	CASSPTGEYGYTF	TGTGCCAGCAGCCCGACAGGGGAGTATGGCTACACCTTC
.	.	TRBV7-9	TRBJ2-5	CASSRLLQETQYF	TGTGCCAGCAGCCGACTACTCCAAGAGACCCAGTACTTC
.	.	TRBV19	TRBJ1-5	CARHVGEEIYSNQPQHF	TGTGCCAGACACGTCGGGGAGGAGATCTATAGCAATCAGCCCCAGCATTTT
.	.	TRBV2	TRBJ1-2	CASSGQDPNYGYTF	TGTGCCAGCAGTGGACAGGACCCTAACTATGGCTACACCTTC